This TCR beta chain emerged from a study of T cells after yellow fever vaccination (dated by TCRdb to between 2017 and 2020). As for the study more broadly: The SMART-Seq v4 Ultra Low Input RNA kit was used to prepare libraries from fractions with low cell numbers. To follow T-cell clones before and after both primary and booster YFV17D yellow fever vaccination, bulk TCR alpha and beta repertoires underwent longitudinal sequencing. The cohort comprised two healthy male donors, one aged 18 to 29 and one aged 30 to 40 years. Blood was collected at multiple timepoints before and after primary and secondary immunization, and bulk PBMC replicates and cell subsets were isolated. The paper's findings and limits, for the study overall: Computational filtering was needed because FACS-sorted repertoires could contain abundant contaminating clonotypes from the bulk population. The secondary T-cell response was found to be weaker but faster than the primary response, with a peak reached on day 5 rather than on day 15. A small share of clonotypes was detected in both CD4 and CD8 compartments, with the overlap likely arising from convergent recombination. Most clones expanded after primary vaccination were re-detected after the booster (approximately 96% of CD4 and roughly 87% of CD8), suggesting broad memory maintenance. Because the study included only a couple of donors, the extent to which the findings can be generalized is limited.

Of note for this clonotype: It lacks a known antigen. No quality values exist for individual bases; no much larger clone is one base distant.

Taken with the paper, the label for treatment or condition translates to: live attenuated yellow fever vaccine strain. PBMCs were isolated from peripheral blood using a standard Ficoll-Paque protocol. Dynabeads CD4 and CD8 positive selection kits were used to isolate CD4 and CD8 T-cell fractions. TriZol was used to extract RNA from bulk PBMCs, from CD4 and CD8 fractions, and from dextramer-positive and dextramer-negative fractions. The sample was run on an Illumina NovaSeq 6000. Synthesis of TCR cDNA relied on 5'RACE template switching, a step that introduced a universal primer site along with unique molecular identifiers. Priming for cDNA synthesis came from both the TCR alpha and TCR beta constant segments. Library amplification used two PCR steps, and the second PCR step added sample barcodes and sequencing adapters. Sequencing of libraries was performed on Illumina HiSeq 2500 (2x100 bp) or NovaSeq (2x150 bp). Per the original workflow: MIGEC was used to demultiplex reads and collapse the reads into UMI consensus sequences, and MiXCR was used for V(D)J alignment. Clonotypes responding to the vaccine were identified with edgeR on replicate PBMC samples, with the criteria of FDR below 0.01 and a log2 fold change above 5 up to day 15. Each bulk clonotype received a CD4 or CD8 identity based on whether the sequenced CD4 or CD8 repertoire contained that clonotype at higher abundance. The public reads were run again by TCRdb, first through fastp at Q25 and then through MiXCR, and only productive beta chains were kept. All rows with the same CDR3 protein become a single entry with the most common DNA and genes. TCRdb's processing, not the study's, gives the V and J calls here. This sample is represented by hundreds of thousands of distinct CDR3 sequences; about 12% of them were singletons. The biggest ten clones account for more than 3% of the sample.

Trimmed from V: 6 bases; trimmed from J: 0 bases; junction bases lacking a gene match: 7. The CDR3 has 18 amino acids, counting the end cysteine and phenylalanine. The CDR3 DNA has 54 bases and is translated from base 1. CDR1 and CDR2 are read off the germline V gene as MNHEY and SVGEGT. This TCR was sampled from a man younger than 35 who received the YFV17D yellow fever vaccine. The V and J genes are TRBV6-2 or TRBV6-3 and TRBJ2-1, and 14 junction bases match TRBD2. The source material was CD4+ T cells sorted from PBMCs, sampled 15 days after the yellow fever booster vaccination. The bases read TGTGCCAGCAGAGGGACTAGCGGGGGTTCTAGCTCCTACAATGAGCAGTTCTTC. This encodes CASRGTSGGSSSYNEQFF.